This T cell receptor beta chain was captured by sequencing in a study of blood T cell repertoires in COVID-19. Overall study context: COVID-19 samples, acute and convalescent, were from the United States, Italy and Spain. Nucleic acid was either cDNA or gDNA, and it came from T cells, B-cell-depleted T cells, or PBMCs.

Cohort assignment relied on participant-reported clinical history. In Cohort 3, a recovered donor had either two negative PCRs, clearance, or symptom resolution. Some clones are missing from TCRdb's copy, which holds only in-frame ones; the method was immunoSEQ multiplex PCR. Of more than 250,000 clones in the sample, 87% were seen once. Trimming removed 4 bases from V and 4 bases from J; junction bases left unmatched: 13. The CDR3 spans 17 residues. CDR1 and CDR2 (germline): SGHKS, YYEKEE (reference sequence). The sample taken for sequencing was PBMCs or T cells enriched from blood (not recorded which). This receptor was identified in a woman aged 25 to 39 who had recovered from COVID-19. V is TRBV5-5 and J is TRBJ1-5, with 8 nucleotides matching TRBD1. The CDR3 loop is CASSPAPIDRGNQPQHF. The CDR3 DNA follows: TGTGCCAGCAGCCCAGCACCCATCGACAGGGGTAATCAGCCCCAGCATTTT.